The entry that follows covers one T cell receptor beta chain sequence. Its cognate antigen is unknown. This sample was taken from a study of T cell responses to AZD1222 COVID-19 vaccine. Findings and caveats of the study: Seropositive at baseline were only a handful of AZD1222 recipients.

V lost 5 bases to trimming and J lost 5 bases, with 12 bases between them. There are 13 residues in the CDR3. CDR1 is SGHAT, CDR2 FQNNGV, per germline. This table comes from immunoSEQ multiplex PCR, and its TCRdb copy is limited to in-frame clones, with some not included. The table has about 75,000 clones, 88% seen once; the top ten hold 10%. This receptor was taken from an adult who received the MenACWY meningococcal vaccine as a control. Sequencing was performed on peripheral blood, taken 28 days after the second dose of the MenACWY control vaccine. The chain couples TRBV11-2 to TRBJ1-1; the D gene is possibly TRBD1 (5 bases). The CDR3 DNA reads TGTGCCAGCAGCCGACCAGAGGGGACTGAAGCTTTCTTT. Translation gives CASSRPEGTEAFF.